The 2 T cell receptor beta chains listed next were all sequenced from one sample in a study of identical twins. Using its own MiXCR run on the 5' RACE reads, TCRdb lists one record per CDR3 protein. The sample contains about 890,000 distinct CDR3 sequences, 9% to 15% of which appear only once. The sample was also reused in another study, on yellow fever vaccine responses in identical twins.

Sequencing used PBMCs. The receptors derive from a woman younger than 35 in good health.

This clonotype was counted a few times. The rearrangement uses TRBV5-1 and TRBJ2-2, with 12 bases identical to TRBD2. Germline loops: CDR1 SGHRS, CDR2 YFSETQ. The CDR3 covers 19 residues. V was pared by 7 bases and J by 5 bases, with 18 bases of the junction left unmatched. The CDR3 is CASGFSLAGGRFWTGELFF. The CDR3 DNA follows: TGCGCCAGCGGATTTTCACTAGCGGGAGGCCGATTCTGGACCGGGGAGCTGTTTTTT.

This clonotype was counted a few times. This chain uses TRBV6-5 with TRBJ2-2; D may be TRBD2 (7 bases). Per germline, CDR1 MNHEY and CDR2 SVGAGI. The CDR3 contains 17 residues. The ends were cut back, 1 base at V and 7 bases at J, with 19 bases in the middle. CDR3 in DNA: TGTGCCAGCAGTTACTTCCCGGGGGGCGGCGTTGGCGGGGAGCTGTTTTTT. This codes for CASSYFPGGGVGGELFF.